The 21 T cell receptor beta chains in this list originate from one sample, sequenced in a study of beta chain features in type 1 diabetes. Study conclusions and caveats: Among patients with Type 1 diabetes, TCRB CDR3s were moderately but significantly shorter in every one of the four CD4+ subsets.

The study reverse transcribed the entire isolated RNA, so it sequenced expressed TCRB transcripts. TCRdb's table, derived via immunoSEQ multiplex PCR, lists solely in-frame clones and lacks some. The data show hundreds of thousands of clones, 13% seen once. These receptors lack a known antigen. The sequenced material came from naive CD4+ T cells from blood. All receptors derive from a young man with type 1 diabetes.

The chain links TRBV6-1 to TRBJ1-6; 7 bases map to TRBD1. The germline V gene encodes CDR1 MNHNS and CDR2 SASEGT. With V trimmed by 6 bases and J by 6 bases, 5 bases remained unmatched. The CDR3 sequence is 14 residues long. This chain's CDR3 is CASRRQGGNSPLHF. The CDR3 nucleotides are TGTGCCAGCAGAAGACAGGGTGGTAATTCACCCCTCCACTTT.

This clone turned up a few times. V and J are TRBV27 and TRBJ2-7; weak D call: TRBD2 (5 bases). V was clipped by 0 bases and J by 3 bases, with 12 bases between them. There are 15 residues in the CDR3. CDR1 and CDR2 from the germline V gene are MNHEY and SMNVEV (reference sequence). The CDR3 is CASSLSREEVYEQYF. The CDR3 nucleotides read TGTGCCAGCAGTTTATCGAGGGAAGAGGTCTACGAGCAGTACTTC.

Only a few counts were recorded for this clone. This chain links TRBV14 with TRBJ2-7; D perhaps matches TRBD1 (6 bases). Trimming took off 3 bases at V and 1 base at J, with 10 bases between the two ends. The CDR3 totals 14 residues. Germline V CDR1 and CDR2: SGHDN, FVKESK. CDR3 DNA: TGTGCCAGCAGCCACCGCAGGGGTTCCTACGAGCAGTACTTC. It is translated as CASSHRRGSYEQYF. Filled out from reference TRBV14 and TRBJ2-7, the complete variable domain reads EAGVTQFPSHSVIEKGQTVTLRCDPISGHDNLYWYRRVMGKEIKFLLHFVKESKQDESGMPNNRFLAERTGGTYSTLKVQPAELEDSGVYFCASSHRRGSYEQYFGPGTRLTVT.

There are a few counts of this clone. This chain uses TRBV30 with TRBJ1-2; 7 bases align to TRBD1. After removal of 2 bases from V and 1 base from J, the junction contained 7 bases not matched to a gene. From germline, CDR1 is GTSNPN and CDR2 SVGIG (reference sequence). The CDR3 covers 15 residues. The DNA for the CDR3 is TGTGCCTGGAGTAGGGGGGACAGCCGTAACTATGGCTACACCTTC. Protein sequence: CAWSRGDSRNYGYTF. The variable domain in full, with the rest retrieved from reference TRBV30 and TRBJ1-2, is SQTIHQWPATLVQPVGSPLSLECTVEGTSNPNLYWYRQAAGRGLQLLFYSVGIGQISSEVPQNLSASRPQDRQFILSSKKLLLSDSGFYLCAWSRGDSRNYGYTFGSGTRLTVV.

CDR3 sequence reads: CATLGQDEKLFF. The CDR3 bases are TGTGCCACCCTGGGACAGGACGAAAAACTGTTTTTT. The rearrangement links TRBV18 to TRBJ1-4; 8 bases are shared with TRBD1. Germline loops: CDR1 KGHSH, CDR2 LQKENI. Unmatched junction bases numbered 6, after V lost 10 bases and J lost 8 bases. The CDR3 extends over 12 amino acids.

This clone appeared a few times. The gene calls are TRBV6-5 and TRBJ2-3, with 10 positions matching TRBD2. Germline loops: CDR1 MNHEY, CDR2 SVGAGI. J gave up 2 bases and V 4 bases, and 6 bases lay outside the gene matches. This CDR3 has 16 amino acids. The CDR3 loop is CASSFTSGAPTDTQYF. The CDR3 bases are TGTGCCAGCAGTTTTACTAGCGGGGCGCCCACAGATACGCAGTATTTT.

CDR3 in amino acids: CASSRPIFRGSGANVLTF. CDR3 sequence (DNA): TGTGCCAGCAGCCGCCCAATTTTCCGGGGATCTGGGGCCAACGTCCTGACTTTC. V usage is TRBV13 and J usage is TRBJ2-6; maybe TRBD2 (5 bases). The V gene's germline CDR1 is PRHDT and CDR2 FYEKMQ (reference sequence). The CDR3 totals 18 residues. The V and J ends lost 5 bases and 1 base respectively, with 18 bases between them.

This clone showed up just a few times. The CDR3 here is CASSPIAGVSTDTQYF. CDR3 nucleotide sequence: TGTGCCAGCAGCCCAATAGCGGGGGTCAGCACAGATACGCAGTATTTT. J is TRBJ2-3 and V is TRBV11-2; 9 positions agree with TRBD2. The CDR3 runs to 16 residues. Germline V lookup: CDR1 SGHAT, CDR2 FQNNGV. Unmatched junction bases numbered 6, after V lost 5 bases and J lost 0 bases.

In this sample, this clone turned up a few times. The rearrangement links TRBV20-1 to TRBJ1-1; D might be TRBD1 (6 bases). This CDR3 region has 10 residues. CDR1 is DFQATT and CDR2 is SNEGSKA in the germline V gene (reference sequence). The ends were cut back, 8 bases at V and 5 bases at J, with 9 bases in the middle. The CDR3 protein is CSLRGTEAFF. In DNA, the CDR3 is TGCAGTCTCAGGGGTACTGAAGCTTTCTTT.

V is TRBV4-1 and J is TRBJ1-4, with TRBD1 identical over 8 bases. The CDR3 runs 20 residues. The V segment lost 0 bases and the J segment 1 base; nucleotides outside the gene matches: 13. CDR1 is MGHRA and CDR2 is YSYEKL in the germline V gene. The DNA of the CDR3 is TGCGCCAGCAGCCAAGATGAGCCCCGACAGGGGTTGGGAACTAATGAAAAACTGTTTTTT. Amino acids: CASSQDEPRQGLGTNEKLFF.

CDR3 protein: CASSTIPVGYGYTF. For the CDR3, the DNA is TGTGCCAGCAGTACTATCCCGGTAGGCTATGGCTACACCTTC. The V and J genes are TRBV9 and TRBJ1-2; D uncertain. V lost 5 bases and J lost 4, with 15 bases in between. The CDR3 consists of 14 residues. Germline-derived CDR1 and CDR2 are SGDLS and YYNGEE.

This clone was recorded only once. CDR3 region: CASSLPGGSYNEQFF. CDR3 in DNA: TGCGCCAGCAGCTTACCGGGAGGCTCCTACAATGAGCAGTTCTTC. The chain combines TRBV5-1 with TRBJ2-1; 7 bases fit TRBD2. V was pared by 2 bases and J by 0 bases, with 2 bases of the junction left unmatched. The CDR3 is 15 amino acids. CDR1 is SGHRS and CDR2 is YFSETQ in the germline V gene. Full variable domain (remainder filled in from reference TRBV5-1 and TRBJ2-1): KAGVTQTPRYLIKTRGQQVTLSCSPISGHRSVSWYQQTPGQGLQFLFEYFSETQRNKGNFPGRFSGRQFSNSRSEMNVSTLELGDSALYLCASSLPGGSYNEQFFGPGTRLTVL.

This clone was recorded a few times. The CDR3 spells CASSVPAGAISGNTIYF. CDR3 in DNA: TGTGCCAGCAGCGTACCGGCAGGGGCCATCTCTGGAAACACCATATATTTT. V is TRBV9 and J is TRBJ1-3; the D gene is possibly TRBD1 (6 bases). Trimming left V 1 base short and J 0 bases short, with 14 bases between. The CDR3 is 17 residues long. Germline V gene data show CDR1 as SGDLS and CDR2 as YYNGEE.

This clone was detected a few times. This chain joins TRBV2 and TRBJ2-1; possible D gene TRBD1, 6 bases. The CDR3 runs to 13 residues. The germline V gene has CDR1 SNHLY and CDR2 FYNNEI. Deletions cut 5 bases from V and 7 bases from J, with 12 bases between. The CDR3 nucleotides read TGTGCCAGCAGTCGGGACACATTGAATGAGCAGTTCTTC. This encodes CASSRDTLNEQFF.

There are a few counts of this clone. V and J are TRBV4-1 and TRBJ2-5; 9 nucleotides line up with TRBD2. The germline CDR1 and CDR2 sequences are MGHRA and YSYEKL. V was pared by 3 bases and J by 0 bases, with 8 bases of the junction left unmatched. CDR3 length: 17 residues. The chain's CDR3 is CASSHYKGTSHQETQYF. CDR3 nucleotide sequence: TGCGCCAGCAGCCACTACAAGGGGACTAGCCACCAAGAGACCCAGTACTTC.

CDR3 DNA sequence: TGTGCCATCAGTGGACCGGGACAGGGATACACCGGGGAGCTGTTTTTT. This codes for CAISGPGQGYTGELFF. The J gene is TRBJ2-2, the V gene TRBV10-3; TRBD1 matches at 9 bases. There are 16 residues in the CDR3. The junction had 6 bases not matched to a gene; V was cut back by 4 bases and J by 3 bases. Germline values: CDR1 ENHRY, CDR2 SYGVKD.

As regards this clone: Other DNA sequences within the sample encode an identical CDR3. The chain joins TRBV2 to TRBJ1-2; 8 nucleotides line up with TRBD1. The CDR3 covers 13 residues. The J segment lost 2 bases and the V segment lost 6 bases, leaving 2 bases of the junction unmatched. Germline assignment: CDR1 SNHLY and CDR2 FYNNEI. The CDR3 DNA follows: TGTGCCAGCAGGGGACAGGCAAACTATGGCTACACCTTC. This gives the protein CASRGQANYGYTF.

This chain connects TRBV7-2 to TRBJ1-4; TRBD1 might be the D (5 bases). Between the trimmed V and J ends, which lost 1 base and 7 bases, there was a span of 13 bases. Germline V CDR1 and CDR2: SGHTA, FQGNSA. The CDR3 runs 15 residues. The DNA for the CDR3 is TGTGCCAGCAGCTTAGGGGGGTCAGTGCGTGAAAAACTGTTTTTT. Amino acids: CASSLGGSVREKLFF.

As regards this clone: Within the sample, other DNA sequences also encode this same CDR3. The rearrangement uses TRBV2 and TRBJ1-2; D remains unclear. This CDR3 comprises 10 residues. The germline CDR1 and CDR2 sequences are SNHLY and FYNNEI. V shed 4 bases and J shed 8 bases, with 5 bases lying between them. The chain's CDR3 is CASSVDGYTF. CDR3 coding DNA: TGTGCCAGCAGTGTAGACGGCTACACCTTC.

The chain uses TRBV4-1 and TRBJ1-2, with D unresolved. Looked up from germline, CDR1 is MGHRA and CDR2 is YSYEKL. The length of the CDR3 is 14 residues. Deletions cut 0 bases from V and 3 bases from J, with 8 bases between. The CDR3 region has the DNA TGCGCCAGCAGCCAAGATCCTTCAGACTATGGCTACACCTTC. Its translation is CASSQDPSDYGYTF.

The chain employs TRBV5-6 and TRBJ1-4; D gene unclear. Germline-derived CDR1 and CDR2 are SGHDT and YYEEEE. This CDR3 region has 13 residues. Trimming took 2 bases from V and 0 from J, leaving 2 bases between them. The CDR3 reads CASSFSTNEKLFF. CDR3 nucleotide sequence: TGTGCCAGCAGCTTTTCAACTAATGAAAAACTGTTTTTT.